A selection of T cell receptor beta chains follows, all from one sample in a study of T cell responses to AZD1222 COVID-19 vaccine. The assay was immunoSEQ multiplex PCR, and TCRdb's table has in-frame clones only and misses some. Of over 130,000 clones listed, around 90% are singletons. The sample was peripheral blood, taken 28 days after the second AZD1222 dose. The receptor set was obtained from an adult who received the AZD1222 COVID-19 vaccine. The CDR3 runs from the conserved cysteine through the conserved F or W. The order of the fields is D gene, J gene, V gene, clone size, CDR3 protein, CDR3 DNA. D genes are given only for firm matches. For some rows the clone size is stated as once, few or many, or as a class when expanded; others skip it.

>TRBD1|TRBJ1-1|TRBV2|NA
CASSGEGQGGTEAFF
TGTGCCAGCAGTGGCGAGGGACAGGGGGGGACTGAAGCTTTCTTT
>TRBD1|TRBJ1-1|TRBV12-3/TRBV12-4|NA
CASSFTGAEAFF
TGTGCCAGCAGTTTTACAGGGGCTGAAGCTTTCTTT
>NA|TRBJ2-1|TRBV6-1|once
CASSETGTGSYNEQFF
TGTGCCAGCAGTGAAACTGGGACCGGCTCCTACAATGAGCAGTTCTTC
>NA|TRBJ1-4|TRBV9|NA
CASSAWVGTNEKLFF
TGTGCCAGCAGCGCGTGGGTCGGAACTAATGAAAAACTGTTTTTT
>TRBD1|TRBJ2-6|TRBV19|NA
CASSPGTGSSGANVLTF
TGTGCCAGTAGTCCGGGGACAGGAAGCTCTGGGGCCAACGTCCTGACTTTC
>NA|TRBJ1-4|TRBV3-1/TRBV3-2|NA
CASSLDVRGAGEKLFF
TGTGCCAGCAGCCTAGACGTTCGTGGGGCGGGTGAAAAACTGTTTTTT
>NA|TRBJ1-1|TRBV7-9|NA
CASSLGAANTEAFF
TGTGCCAGCAGCTTAGGGGCAGCGAACACTGAAGCTTTCTTT
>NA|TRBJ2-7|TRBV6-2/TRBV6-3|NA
CASSYLITYEQYF
TGTGCCAGCAGTTACTTAATTACCTACGAGCAGTACTTC
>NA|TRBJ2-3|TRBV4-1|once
CASSLAVGSAHTQYF
TGCGCCAGCAGCCTAGCAGTCGGGTCCGCGCATACGCAGTATTTT
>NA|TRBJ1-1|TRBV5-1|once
CASSFGDRDTEAFF
TGCGCCAGCAGCTTCGGGGACCGTGACACTGAAGCTTTCTTT
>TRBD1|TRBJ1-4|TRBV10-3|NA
CAISEFRQGGGTNEKLFF
TGTGCCATCAGTGAGTTCCGACAGGGCGGGGGAACTAATGAAAAACTGTTTTTT
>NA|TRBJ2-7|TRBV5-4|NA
CASSLGGTYEQYF
TGTGCCAGCAGCTTGGGAGGGACCTACGAGCAGTACTTC
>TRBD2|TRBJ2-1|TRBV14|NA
CASSQARLAGGYNEQFF
TGTGCCAGCAGCCAAGCCCGACTAGCGGGGGGTTACAATGAGCAGTTCTTC
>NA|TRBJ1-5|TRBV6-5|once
CASTNAVNQPQHF
TGTGCCAGCACGAACGCGGTCAATCAGCCCCAGCATTTT
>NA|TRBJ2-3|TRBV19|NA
CASSIGGEGRHTQYF
TGTGCCAGTAGTATCGGGGGAGAGGGCCGCCATACGCAGTATTTT
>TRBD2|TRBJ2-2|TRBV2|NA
CASSGMRRAGVGANTGELFF
TGTGCCAGCAGTGGTATGCGGCGAGCGGGAGTGGGTGCGAACACCGGGGAGCTGTTTTTT
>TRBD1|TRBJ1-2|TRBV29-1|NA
CSVEKTGSYGYTF
TGCAGCGTTGAAAAGACAGGGAGCTATGGCTACACCTTC
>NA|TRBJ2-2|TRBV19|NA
CASSPMTVAGELFF
TGTGCCAGTAGTCCTATGACAGTGGCCGGGGAGCTGTTTTTT
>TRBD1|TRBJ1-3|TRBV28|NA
CASRETGGFSRTIYF
TGTGCCAGCAGGGAAACAGGGGGATTTTCACGCACCATATATTTT
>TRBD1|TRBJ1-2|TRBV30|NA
CAWSVQFSRQGEAGYTF
TGTGCCTGGAGTGTACAATTTTCTAGACAGGGGGAAGCTGGCTACACCTTC
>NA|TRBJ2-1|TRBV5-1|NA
CASSPGLQSSYNEQFF
TGCGCCAGCAGCCCGGGACTGCAGAGCTCCTACAATGAGCAGTTCTTC
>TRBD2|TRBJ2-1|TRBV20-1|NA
CSASRLAVNYNEQFF
TGCAGTGCTAGTAGGCTAGCGGTTAACTACAATGAGCAGTTCTTC
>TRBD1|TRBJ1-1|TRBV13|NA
CASSSYGTGRAEAFF
TGTGCCAGCAGCTCGTACGGGACAGGGAGGGCGGAAGCTTTCTTT
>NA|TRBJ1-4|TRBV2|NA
CASLPSGQINEKLFF
TGTGCCAGCCTCCCCTCAGGACAGATTAATGAAAAACTGTTTTTT
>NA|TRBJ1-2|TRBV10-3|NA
CAISTDASGYTF
TGTGCCATCAGCACAGACGCTAGTGGCTACACCTTC
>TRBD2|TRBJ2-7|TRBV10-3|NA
CAISGGGYYEQYF
TGTGCCATCAGTGGGGGAGGGTACTACGAGCAGTACTTC
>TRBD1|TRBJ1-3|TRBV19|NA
CASSATGVAPENTIYF
TGTGCCAGTAGTGCCACAGGGGTCGCCCCGGAAAACACCATATATTTT